Listed below are T cell receptor beta chains from one sample, sequenced in a study of cytomegalovirus exposure and HLA in healthy donors. Assay used: immunoSEQ multiplex PCR; TCRdb lists only in-frame clones, some missing. The table lists some 180,000 clones, roughly a tenth of them singletons, with over 1% in the top ten. Sequences were obtained from PBMCs. The receptor set was obtained from a woman between 25 and 40 years old in good health and CMV-seropositive. Both conserved end residues are part of each CDR3. The D gene is left open where the match is weak. For some rows the clone size is stated as once, few or many, or as a class when expanded; others skip it.

CDR3: CASSLGEDYGYTF
DNA: TGTGCCAGCAGCTTAGGGGAGGACTATGGCTACACCTTC
D: NA
V: TRBV11-2
J: TRBJ1-2
size: few

CDR3: CASSFGLAGVETQYF
DNA: TGTGCCAGCAGCTTTGGACTAGCGGGAGTAGAGACCCAGTACTTC
D: TRBD2
V: TRBV7-2
J: TRBJ2-5
size: NA

CDR3: CASSLRATGELFF
DNA: TGTGCCAGCAGTTTGAGGGCGACCGGGGAGCTGTTTTTT
D: NA
V: TRBV27
J: TRBJ2-2
size: few

CDR3: CSVVWLAGGPSTDTQYF
DNA: TGCAGCGTTGTTTGGCTAGCGGGAGGGCCGAGCACAGATACGCAGTATTTT
D: TRBD2
V: TRBV29-1
J: TRBJ2-3
size: few

CDR3: CAWSVKSLDTQYF
DNA: TGTGCCTGGAGTGTTAAGAGTTTGGATACGCAGTATTTT
D: NA
V: TRBV30
J: TRBJ2-3
size: few

CDR3: CASPSGTSGKETQYF
DNA: TGTGCCAGCCCATCCGGGACTAGCGGGAAAGAGACCCAGTACTTC
D: TRBD2
V: TRBV27
J: TRBJ2-5
size: few

CDR3: CASRAATSYNEQFF
DNA: TGTGCCAGCAGGGCGGCCACCTCCTACAATGAGCAGTTCTTC
D: NA
V: TRBV6-5
J: TRBJ2-1
size: few

CDR3: CASSGGVGQGRYEQYF
DNA: TGTGCCAGCAGCGGAGGCGTGGGACAGGGTCGTTACGAGCAGTACTTC
D: TRBD1
V: TRBV2
J: TRBJ2-7
size: few

CDR3: CASSQTQAPGYTF
DNA: TGCGCCAGCAGCCAGACGCAGGCGCCGGGCTACACCTTC
D: NA
V: TRBV4-1
J: TRBJ1-2
size: NA

CDR3: CSASTGREAFF
DNA: TGCAGTGCTAGCACAGGACGAGAAGCTTTCTTT
D: NA
V: TRBV20-1
J: TRBJ1-1
size: few

CDR3: CASSQDAEGGPQHF
DNA: TGTGCCAGCAGCCAAGATGCCGAAGGGGGACCCCAGCATTTT
D: NA
V: TRBV4-2
J: TRBJ1-5
size: NA

CDR3: CASSLDSTQTEAFF
DNA: TGCGCCAGCAGCTTAGACTCGACTCAGACTGAAGCTTTCTTT
D: NA
V: TRBV5-1
J: TRBJ1-1
size: many

CDR3: CASSDRRGETQYF
DNA: TGTGCCAGCAGTGACAGGAGAGGGGAGACCCAGTACTTC
D: NA
V: TRBV6-4
J: TRBJ2-5
size: NA

CDR3: CATPAGPNQPQHF
DNA: TGTGCCACCCCGGCAGGGCCTAATCAGCCCCAGCATTTT
D: NA
V: TRBV6-1
J: TRBJ1-5
size: NA

CDR3: CASSFGREGHKTQYF
DNA: TGTGCCAGCAGTTTCGGGCGGGAGGGCCATAAGACCCAGTACTTC
D: TRBD2
V: TRBV28
J: TRBJ2-5
size: NA

CDR3: CASSLVEGGTEAFF
DNA: TGTGCCAGCAGCTTGGTGGAAGGGGGCACTGAAGCTTTCTTT
D: NA
V: TRBV5-6
J: TRBJ1-1
size: few

CDR3: CASSLAKGGPNEQFF
DNA: TGTGCCAGCAGCTTGGCCAAGGGGGGGCCCAATGAGCAGTTCTTC
D: NA
V: TRBV5-4
J: TRBJ2-1
size: NA

CDR3: CASSLGDRGNTDTQYF
DNA: TGTGCCAGCAGCTTAGGGGACAGGGGTAACACAGATACGCAGTATTTT
D: TRBD1
V: TRBV13
J: TRBJ2-3
size: NA

CDR3: CASSLVRGQPQHF
DNA: TGCGCCAGCAGCTTGGTTAGGGGGCAGCCCCAGCATTTT
D: NA
V: TRBV5-1
J: TRBJ1-5
size: NA

CDR3: CASSPTGSNYGYTF
DNA: TGTGCCAGCAGTCCGACAGGGAGTAACTATGGCTACACCTTC
D: TRBD1
V: TRBV2
J: TRBJ1-2
size: NA

CDR3: CATEGGPTNTEAFF
DNA: TGTGCCACAGAAGGGGGACCGACCAACACTGAAGCTTTCTTT
D: NA
V: TRBV5-4
J: TRBJ1-1
size: few

CDR3: CASSSGTLLYEQYF
DNA: TGTGCCAGCAGTTCCGGGACACTACTTTACGAGCAGTACTTC
D: NA
V: TRBV6-5
J: TRBJ2-7
size: few

CDR3: CASSPGQNFYNEQFF
DNA: TGTGCCAGCAGCCCTGGACAGAATTTCTACAATGAGCAGTTCTTC
D: NA
V: TRBV9
J: TRBJ2-1
size: NA

CDR3: CASTRTRGSGELFF
DNA: TGTGCCAGCACCAGGACTAGAGGAAGCGGGGAGCTGTTTTTT
D: TRBD2
V: TRBV9
J: TRBJ2-2
size: few

CDR3: CASSGGIQGFNQPQHF
DNA: TGTGCCAGCAGTGGGGGGATCCAGGGGTTCAATCAGCCCCAGCATTTT
D: NA
V: TRBV2
J: TRBJ1-5
size: few

CDR3: CASSKPKTGSGNTIYF
DNA: TGTGCCAGCAGCAAACCTAAGACAGGGTCAGGAAACACCATATATTTT
D: TRBD1
V: TRBV9
J: TRBJ1-3
size: few

CDR3: CASTLGGQGNQPQHF
DNA: TGTGCCAGCACTTTAGGCGGACAGGGGAATCAGCCCCAGCATTTT
D: TRBD1
V: TRBV6-1
J: TRBJ1-5
size: NA

CDR3: CSVYTGSLAFF
DNA: TGCAGCGTTTATACAGGGAGTTTGGCTTTCTTT
D: NA
V: TRBV29-1
J: TRBJ1-1
size: few

CDR3: CSSQVAGPYNEQFF
DNA: TGCAGCTCGCAGGTAGCGGGACCCTACAATGAGCAGTTCTTC
D: TRBD2
V: TRBV29-1
J: TRBJ2-1
size: few

CDR3: CASSAGLAGSDTQYF
DNA: TGTGCCAGCAGCGCGGGACTAGCGGGATCCGATACGCAGTATTTT
D: TRBD2
V: TRBV9
J: TRBJ2-3
size: NA

CDR3: CASSQISGGPGGETQYF
DNA: TGTGCCAGCAGCCAAATTTCGGGAGGGCCGGGTGGAGAGACCCAGTACTTC
D: TRBD2
V: TRBV7-6
J: TRBJ2-5
size: NA

CDR3: CAWRTSGGVYEQYF
DNA: TGTGCCTGGAGGACTAGCGGGGGGGTTTACGAGCAGTACTTC
D: TRBD2
V: TRBV30
J: TRBJ2-7
size: NA

CDR3: CASSSAGSNQPQHF
DNA: TGTGCCAGCAGCTCTGCCGGTAGCAATCAGCCCCAGCATTTT
D: NA
V: TRBV27
J: TRBJ1-5
size: NA

CDR3: CASSAHSGGAGSAYEQYF
DNA: TGTGCCAGCAGCGCTCACAGCGGGGGGGCAGGGAGCGCCTACGAGCAGTACTTC
D: TRBD2
V: TRBV7-6
J: TRBJ2-7
size: NA

CDR3: CASSLATRFLDTQYF
DNA: TGTGCCAGCAGCTTGGCCACTAGGTTTTTAGATACGCAGTATTTT
D: NA
V: TRBV5-6
J: TRBJ2-3
size: few

CDR3: CASRPGLAGAYNEQFF
DNA: TGCGCCAGCAGGCCGGGACTAGCGGGAGCCTACAATGAGCAGTTCTTC
D: TRBD2
V: TRBV5-1
J: TRBJ2-1
size: NA

CDR3: CASSPAGGPIEKLFF
DNA: TGTGCCAGCAGTCCCGCAGGGGGCCCGATTGAAAAACTGTTTTTT
D: TRBD1
V: TRBV2
J: TRBJ1-4
size: NA

CDR3: CSVWGQGGELFF
DNA: TGCAGCGTTTGGGGACAGGGAGGGGAGCTGTTTTTT
D: TRBD1
V: TRBV29-1
J: TRBJ2-2
size: few

CDR3: CASSLTSGRPKETQYF
DNA: TGCGCCAGCAGCTTGACGAGCGGGAGGCCGAAGGAGACCCAGTACTTC
D: TRBD2
V: TRBV5-1
J: TRBJ2-5
size: NA

CDR3: CASKGAGSNQPQHF
DNA: TGTGCCAGCAAGGGGGCAGGTTCGAATCAGCCCCAGCATTTT
D: TRBD1
V: TRBV25-1
J: TRBJ1-5
size: NA

CDR3: CASKPTSGRGEQFF
DNA: TGTGCCAGTAAACCGACGAGCGGGAGAGGTGAGCAGTTCTTC
D: TRBD2
V: TRBV19
J: TRBJ2-1
size: NA